The present T cell receptor beta chain was sequenced within a study of T cell repertoires in cytomegalovirus infection. Study-wide results and caveats: Dominating the ex vivo response were TCR beta clonotypes that were CMV-specific and HLA-C-restricted.

This CDR3 is built from 14 residues. The germline gives CDR1 MDHEN, CDR2 SYDVKM. V shed 5 bases, J shed 5 bases, and the junction held 6 bases outside the gene matches. MiXCR was run by TCRdb on the reads, yielding one entry per CDR3 protein. The repertoire holds around 240,000 distinct CDR3 sequences, with 22% as singletons. This clonotype was counted at least ten times. The antigen is undetermined. The chain joins TRBV28 to TRBJ1-2; 9 nucleotides align to TRBD1. The receptor was isolated from a human donor in good health (CMV status not recorded). Some clones in this sample may be carry-over from other donors' samples. Sequencing was done on a sample of CD8+ T cells from PBMCs. The CDR3 spells CASSRGQGRYGYTF. In nucleotides, the CDR3 is TGTGCCAGCAGTCGGGGACAGGGAAGGTATGGCTACACCTTC.